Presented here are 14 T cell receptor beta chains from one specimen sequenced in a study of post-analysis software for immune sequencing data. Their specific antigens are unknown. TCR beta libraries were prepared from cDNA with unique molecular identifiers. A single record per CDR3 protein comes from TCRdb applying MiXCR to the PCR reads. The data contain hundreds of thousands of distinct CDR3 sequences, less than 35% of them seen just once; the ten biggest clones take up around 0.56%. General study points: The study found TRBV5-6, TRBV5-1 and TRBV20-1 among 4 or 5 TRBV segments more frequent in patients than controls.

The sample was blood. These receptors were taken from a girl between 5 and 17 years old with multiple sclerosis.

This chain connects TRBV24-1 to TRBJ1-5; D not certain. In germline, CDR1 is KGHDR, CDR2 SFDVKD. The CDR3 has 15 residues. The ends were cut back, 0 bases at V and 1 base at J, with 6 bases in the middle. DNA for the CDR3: TGTGCCACCAGTGATTTGGGCGAGAGCAATCAGCCCCAGCATTTT. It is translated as CATSDLGESNQPQHF.

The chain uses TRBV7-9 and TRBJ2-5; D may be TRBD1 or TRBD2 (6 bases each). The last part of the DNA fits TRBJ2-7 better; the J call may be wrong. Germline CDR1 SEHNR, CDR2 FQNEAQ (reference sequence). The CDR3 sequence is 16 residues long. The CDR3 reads CASSREGGRGNYEQYF. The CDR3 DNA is TGTGCCAGCAGTCGAGAGGGGGGAAGAGGGAACTACGAGCAGTACTTC.

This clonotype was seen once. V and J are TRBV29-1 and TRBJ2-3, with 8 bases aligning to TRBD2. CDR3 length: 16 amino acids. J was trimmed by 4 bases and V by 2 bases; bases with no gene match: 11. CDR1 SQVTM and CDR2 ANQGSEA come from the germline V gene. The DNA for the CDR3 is TGCAGCGTTGAATTCCGCTTGAGCGGGAGCCCAGATACGCAGTATTTT. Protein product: CSVEFRLSGSPDTQYF.

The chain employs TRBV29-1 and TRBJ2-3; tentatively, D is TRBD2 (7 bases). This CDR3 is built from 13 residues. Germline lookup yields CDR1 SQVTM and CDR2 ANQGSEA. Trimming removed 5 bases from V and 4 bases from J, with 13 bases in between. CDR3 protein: CSVPGRGADTQYF. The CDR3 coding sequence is TGCAGCGTTCCTGGGAGGGGGGCAGATACGCAGTATTTT.

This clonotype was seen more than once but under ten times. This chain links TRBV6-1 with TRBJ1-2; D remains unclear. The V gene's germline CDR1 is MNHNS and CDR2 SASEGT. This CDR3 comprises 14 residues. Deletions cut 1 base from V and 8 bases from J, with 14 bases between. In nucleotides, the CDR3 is TGTGCCAGCAGTGAAGGCACATTAATCCGCGGCTACACCTTC. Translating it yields CASSEGTLIRGYTF.

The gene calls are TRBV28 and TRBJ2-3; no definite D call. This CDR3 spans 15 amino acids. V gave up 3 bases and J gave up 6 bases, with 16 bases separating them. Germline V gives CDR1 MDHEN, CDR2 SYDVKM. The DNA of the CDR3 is TGTGCCAGCAGTTTGCTCCCAGGAACATCGGATACGCAGTATTTT. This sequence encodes CASSLLPGTSDTQYF.

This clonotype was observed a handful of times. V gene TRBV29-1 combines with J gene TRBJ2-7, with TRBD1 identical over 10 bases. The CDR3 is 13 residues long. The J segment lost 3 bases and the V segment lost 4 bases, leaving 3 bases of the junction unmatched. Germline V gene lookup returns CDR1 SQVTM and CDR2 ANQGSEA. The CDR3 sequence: CSVGQGAYYEQYF. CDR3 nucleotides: TGCAGCGTTGGACAGGGGGCTTACTACGAGCAGTACTTC.

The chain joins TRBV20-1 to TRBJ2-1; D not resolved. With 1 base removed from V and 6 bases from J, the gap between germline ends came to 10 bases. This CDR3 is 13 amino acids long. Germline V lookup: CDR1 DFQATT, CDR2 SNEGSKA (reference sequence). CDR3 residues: CSARGIRPNEQFF. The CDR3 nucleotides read TGCAGTGCTAGAGGTATCAGGCCCAATGAGCAGTTCTTC.

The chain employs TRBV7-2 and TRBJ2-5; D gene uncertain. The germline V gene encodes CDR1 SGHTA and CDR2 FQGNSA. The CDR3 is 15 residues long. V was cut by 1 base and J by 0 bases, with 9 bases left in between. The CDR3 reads CASSLGIPNQETQYF. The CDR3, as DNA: TGTGCCAGCAGCTTAGGAATACCTAACCAAGAGACCCAGTACTTC.

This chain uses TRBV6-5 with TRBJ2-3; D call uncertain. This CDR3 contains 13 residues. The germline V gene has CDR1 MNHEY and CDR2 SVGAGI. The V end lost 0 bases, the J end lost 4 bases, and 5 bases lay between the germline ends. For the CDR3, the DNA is TGTGCCAGCAGTTACTCGAGCGCAGATACGCAGTATTTT. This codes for CASSYSSADTQYF.

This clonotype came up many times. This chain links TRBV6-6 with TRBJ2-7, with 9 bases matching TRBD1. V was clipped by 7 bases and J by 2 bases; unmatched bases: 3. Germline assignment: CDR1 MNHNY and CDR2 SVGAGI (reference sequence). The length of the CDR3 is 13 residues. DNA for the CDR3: TGTGCCAGCACCCGGGACAGGGCCTACGAGCAGTACTTC. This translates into CASTRDRAYEQYF.

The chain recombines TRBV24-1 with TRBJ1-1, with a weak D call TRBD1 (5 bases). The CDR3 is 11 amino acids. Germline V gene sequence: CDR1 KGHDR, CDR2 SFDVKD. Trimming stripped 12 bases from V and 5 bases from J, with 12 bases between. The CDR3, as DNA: TGTGCCGCCGCCAAGGGGACTGAAGCTTTCTTT. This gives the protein CAAAKGTEAFF.

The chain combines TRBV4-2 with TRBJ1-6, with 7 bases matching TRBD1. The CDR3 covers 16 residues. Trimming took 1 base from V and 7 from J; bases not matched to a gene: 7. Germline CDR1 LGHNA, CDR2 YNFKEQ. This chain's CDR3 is CASSQGSGQRNSPLHF. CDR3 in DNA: TGTGCCAGCAGCCAAGGTTCGGGACAGAGAAATTCACCCCTCCACTTT.

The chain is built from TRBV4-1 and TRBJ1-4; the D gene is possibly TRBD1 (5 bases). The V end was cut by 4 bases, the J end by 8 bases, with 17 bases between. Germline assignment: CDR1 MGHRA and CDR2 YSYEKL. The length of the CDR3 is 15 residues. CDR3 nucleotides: TGCGCCAGCAGCCCCCAGCAGGGTTCGGGCGAAAAACTGTTTTTT. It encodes CASSPQQGSGEKLFF.